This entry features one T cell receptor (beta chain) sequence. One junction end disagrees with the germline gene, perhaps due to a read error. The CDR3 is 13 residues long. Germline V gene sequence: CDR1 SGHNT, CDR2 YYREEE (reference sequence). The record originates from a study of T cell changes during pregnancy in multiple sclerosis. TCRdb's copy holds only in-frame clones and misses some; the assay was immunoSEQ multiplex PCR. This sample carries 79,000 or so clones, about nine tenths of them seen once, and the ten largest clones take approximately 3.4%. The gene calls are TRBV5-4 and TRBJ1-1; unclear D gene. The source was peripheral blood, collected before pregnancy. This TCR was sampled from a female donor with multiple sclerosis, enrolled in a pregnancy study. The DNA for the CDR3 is TGTGCCAGCAGCTTGGGCAGGAACGCTGAAGCTTTCTTT. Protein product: CASSLGRNAEAFF. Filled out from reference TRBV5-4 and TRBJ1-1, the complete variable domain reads ETGVTQSPTHLIKTRGQQVTLRCSSQSGHNTVSWYQQALGQGPQFIFQYYREEENGRGNFPPRFSGLQFPNYSSELNVNALELDDSALYLCASSLGRNAEAFFGQGTRLTVV.